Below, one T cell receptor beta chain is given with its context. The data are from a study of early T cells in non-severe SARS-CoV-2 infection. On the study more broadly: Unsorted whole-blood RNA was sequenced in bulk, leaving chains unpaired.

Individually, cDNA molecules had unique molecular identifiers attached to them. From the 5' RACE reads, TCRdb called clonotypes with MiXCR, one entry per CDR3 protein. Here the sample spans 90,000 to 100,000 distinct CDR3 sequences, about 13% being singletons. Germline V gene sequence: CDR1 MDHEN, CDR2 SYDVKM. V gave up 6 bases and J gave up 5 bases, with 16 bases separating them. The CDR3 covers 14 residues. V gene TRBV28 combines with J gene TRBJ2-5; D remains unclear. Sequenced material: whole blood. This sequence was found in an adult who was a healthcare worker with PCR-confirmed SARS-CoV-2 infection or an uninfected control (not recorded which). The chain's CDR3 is CASRPPHHRETQYF. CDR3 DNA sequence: TGTGCCAGCAGGCCGCCACACCATAGGGAGACCCAGTACTTC.